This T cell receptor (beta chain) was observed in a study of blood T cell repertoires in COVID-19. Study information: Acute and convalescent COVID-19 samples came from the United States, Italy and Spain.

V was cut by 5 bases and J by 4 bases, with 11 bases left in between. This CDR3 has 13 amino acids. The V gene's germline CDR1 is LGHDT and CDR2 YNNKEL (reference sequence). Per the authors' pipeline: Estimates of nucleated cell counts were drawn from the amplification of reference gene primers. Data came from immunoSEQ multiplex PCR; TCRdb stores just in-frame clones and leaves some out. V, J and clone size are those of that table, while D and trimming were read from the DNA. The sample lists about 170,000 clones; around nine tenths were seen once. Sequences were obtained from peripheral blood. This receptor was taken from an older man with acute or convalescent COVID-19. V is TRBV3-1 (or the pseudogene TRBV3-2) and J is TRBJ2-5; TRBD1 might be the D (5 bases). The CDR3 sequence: CASSSRGGETQYF. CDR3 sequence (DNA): TGTGCCAGCAGCTCAAGGGGCGGAGAGACCCAGTACTTC.